This T cell receptor beta chain was sequenced during a study of cytomegalovirus exposure and HLA in healthy donors. For the study at large: The roughly 130 validation repertoires, a later analysis reported, used the same platform as the roughly 660 repertoires from the first cohort.

CDR3 length equals 15 residues. Trimming pared 5 bases from V and 1 base from J, leaving 15 bases between. Per the germline V gene, CDR1 is SGHRS and CDR2 is YFSETQ. Whole-study results and caveats: The listing of 150 to 200 TCR beta chains classed them as cytomegalovirus-associated.

The table lists this clone with a count of one. The antigen remains unidentified. The donors formed part of the approximately 120-subject validation cohort, distinct from the approximately 630-subject first cohort. Data came from immunoSEQ multiplex PCR; TCRdb stores just in-frame clones and leaves some out. The table has 35,000 to 55,000 clones, 93% seen once. This clonotype was sampled from a woman under 30 in good health and CMV-seronegative. The sequencing input was PBMCs. This chain uses TRBV5-1 with TRBJ1-2; D perhaps matches TRBD1 (6 bases). The CDR3 region is CASRTGPLSNYGYTF. As DNA, the CDR3 is TGCGCCAGCAGAACAGGGCCGCTGAGTAACTATGGCTACACCTTC. The entire variable domain, with the rest obtained from reference TRBV5-1 and TRBJ1-2, is as follows: KAGVTQTPRYLIKTRGQQVTLSCSPISGHRSVSWYQQTPGQGLQFLFEYFSETQRNKGNFPGRFSGRQFSNSRSEMNVSTLELGDSALYLCASRTGPLSNYGYTFGSGTRLTVV.